This TCR beta chain was identified in a study of blood T cell repertoires in COVID-19. V lost 1 base and J lost 5, with 9 bases in between. CDR1 and CDR2 (germline): SNHLY, FYNNEI. This CDR3 is 14 amino acids long. Per the study methods: Reference gene primer amplification in the assay estimated nucleated cell counts. The method was immunoSEQ multiplex PCR; TCRdb's version includes in-frame clones alone and lacks a portion of them. The V and J calls and clone size were taken over from that table, and D and trimming were inferred from the DNA. The sample has hundreds of thousands of clones, around 90% seen once.

The clonotype comes from a young man with COVID-19, enrolled during active disease. The sample taken for sequencing was peripheral blood. The gene calls are TRBV2 and TRBJ1-5; perhaps TRBD1 as D (5 bases). In DNA form, the CDR3 reads TGTGCCAGCAGTGAAGAGGCAGGGTATCAGCCCCAGCATTTT. This encodes CASSEEAGYQPQHF.